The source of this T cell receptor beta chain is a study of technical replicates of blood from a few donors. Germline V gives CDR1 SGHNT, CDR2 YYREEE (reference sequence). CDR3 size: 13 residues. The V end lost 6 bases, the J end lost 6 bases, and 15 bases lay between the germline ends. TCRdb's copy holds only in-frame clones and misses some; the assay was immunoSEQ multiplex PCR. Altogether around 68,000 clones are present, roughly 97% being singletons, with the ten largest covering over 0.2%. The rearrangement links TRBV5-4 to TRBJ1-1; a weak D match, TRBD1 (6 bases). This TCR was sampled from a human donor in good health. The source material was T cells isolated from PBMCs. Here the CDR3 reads CASNLQGSPEAFF. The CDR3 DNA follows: TGTGCCAGCAACCTACAGGGAAGTCCTGAAGCTTTCTTT. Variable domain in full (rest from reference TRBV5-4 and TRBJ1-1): ETGVTQSPTHLIKTRGQQVTLRCSSQSGHNTVSWYQQALGQGPQFIFQYYREEENGRGNFPPRFSGLQFPNYSSELNVNALELDDSALYLCASNLQGSPEAFFGQGTRLTVV.